The next 32 T cell receptor beta chains were all read from a single sample in a study of OX40 agonist ivuxolimab in advanced cancers. TCRdb's copy holds only in-frame clones and misses some; the assay was immunoSEQ multiplex PCR. This sample has around 51,000 clones, with about 88% found just once. Specimen: CD4+ or CD8+ T cells sorted from blood, collected in a trial of the OX40 agonist ivuxolimab. The receptors here all came from an adult with an advanced solid tumor such as melanoma, head and neck, liver or kidney cancer.

This sequence joins TRBV7-2 and TRBJ2-5, with D possibly TRBD1 on 6 matching bases. CDR3 length: 16 amino acids. Trimming removed 5 bases from V and 0 bases from J, with 16 bases in between. Germline lookup yields CDR1 SGHTA and CDR2 FQGNSA. CDR3 nucleotides: TGTGCCAGCAGCCTCCGGGACAAGAGGTACCAAGAGACCCAGTACTTC. Amino acid sequence: CASSLRDKRYQETQYF.

V gene TRBV7-8 combines with J gene TRBJ2-3, with D possibly matching TRBD2 (5 bases). Trimming left V 3 bases short and J 8 bases short, with 12 bases between. Germline CDR1 is SGHVS and CDR2 is FQNEAQ. The CDR3 spans 13 residues. The CDR3 DNA reads as TGTGCCAGCAGCTTCCCGGGGAAGGTTACGCAGTATTTT. Its translation is CASSFPGKVTQYF.

This clone was picked up one time. This rearrangement joins TRBV4-1 to TRBJ2-7, with D possibly TRBD2 on 6 matching bases. Per germline, CDR1 MGHRA and CDR2 YSYEKL. Trimming took off 1 base at V and 4 bases at J, with 17 bases between the two ends. The CDR3 loop spans 16 amino acids. This chain's CDR3 is CASSQARPLGGYEQYF. In DNA, the CDR3 is TGCGCCAGCAGCCAAGCCCGGCCTCTTGGGGGGTACGAGCAGTACTTC.

Remarks on this clone: A junction end diverges from the germline sequence, so it may reflect a read error. The chain couples TRBV18 to TRBJ2-7, with 9 bases that match TRBD1. CDR1 and CDR2 from the germline V gene are KGHSH and LQKENI. The CDR3 is 14 residues long. CDR3 coding DNA: TGTGCCAGCTCAAAAGACAGGGGGACCTACAAGCAGTACTTC. Translating it yields CASSKDRGTYKQYF.

The V call is TRBV15, the J call TRBJ2-5; no definite D call. Germline V CDR1 and CDR2: LNHNV, YYDKDF (reference sequence). CDR3 length: 14 amino acids. Trimming removed 0 bases at V and 4 bases at J, with 9 bases between. The CDR3 nucleotides read TGTGCCACCAGCAGAGAATGGGAAGGAGAGACCCAGTACTTC. Its protein is CATSREWEGETQYF.

This clone was seen a few times. The genes are TRBV11-3 and TRBJ1-4; the D gene is possibly TRBD1 (5 bases). The V end was cut by 1 base, the J end by 4 bases, with 25 bases between. This CDR3 has 20 residues. Germline lookup yields CDR1 SGHNT and CDR2 YENEEA. The CDR3 protein is CASSLGIVGREGNDNEKLFF. CDR3 bases: TGTGCCAGCAGCTTAGGAATTGTGGGCAGGGAAGGAAACGATAATGAAAAACTGTTTTTT.

The chain combines TRBV28 with TRBJ1-2; 9 bases are a match to TRBD1. Germline CDR1 MDHEN, CDR2 SYDVKM. CDR3 length: 16 amino acids. V shed 4 bases, J shed 6 bases, and the junction held 12 bases outside the gene matches. In DNA, the CDR3 is TGTGCCAGCAGTTCCCTACGGGGACAGGGAATAGATGGCTACACCTTC. Translated: CASSSLRGQGIDGYTF.

The rearrangement joins TRBV19 to TRBJ1-5, with 10 bases aligning to TRBD1. V shed 4 bases and J 2 bases; nucleotides not matched to a gene: 8. The CDR3 has 17 amino acids. In germline, CDR1 is LNHDA, CDR2 SQIVND (reference sequence). CDR3 coding DNA: TGTGCCAGTAGTACCCGGGACAGGGGAGGGGGCAATCAGCCCCAGCATTTT. Translating it yields CASSTRDRGGGNQPQHF.

CDR3 nucleotides: TGTGCCAGTAGTAGGACGCTGGAATATAGCAATCAGCCCCAGCATTTT. As protein: CASSRTLEYSNQPQHF. The V and J genes are TRBV19 and TRBJ1-5; D ambiguous. CDR1 and CDR2 from the germline V gene are LNHDA and SQIVND (reference sequence). Trimming pared 4 bases from V and 0 bases from J, leaving 13 bases between. This CDR3 region has 16 residues.

The rearrangement uses TRBV6-7 and TRBJ2-1; 8 nucleotides line up with TRBD1. TRBV6-7 is marked as an open reading frame, function uncertain. Losses at the gene ends were 2 bases for V and 6 bases for J; bases not matched to a gene: 6. The CDR3 is 15 residues long. The CDR3 here is CASSYGAGGVNEQFF. Written as DNA, the CDR3 is TGTGCCAGCAGTTACGGGGCAGGGGGCGTCAATGAGCAGTTCTTC.

The V call is TRBV29-1, the J call TRBJ2-7, with D possibly matching TRBD2 (7 bases). The CDR3 loop spans 13 amino acids. Deletions cut 2 bases from V and 3 bases from J, with 11 bases between. CDR1 is SQVTM, CDR2 ANQGSEA, per germline. DNA of the CDR3: TGCAGCGTTGAAACGGGGGGCTTCTACGAGCAGTACTTC. It encodes CSVETGGFYEQYF.

This clone was found once. J is TRBJ2-5 and V is TRBV6-5; perhaps TRBD2 as D (6 bases). CDR1 and CDR2 from the germline V gene are MNHEY and SVGAGI. This CDR3 spans 15 amino acids. The V and J ends lost 4 bases and 1 base respectively, with 13 bases between them. The CDR3 nucleotides read TGTGCCAGCAGTTTCCGGACTACGGGCCAAGAGACCCAGTACTTC. It yields the protein CASSFRTTGQETQYF.

V and J are TRBV27 and TRBJ2-7; 8 nucleotides align to TRBD1. From germline, CDR1 is MNHEY and CDR2 SMNVEV (reference sequence). V dropped 5 bases and J dropped 4; count of bases not matched to a gene: 7. The CDR3 loop spans 14 amino acids. This chain's CDR3 is CASSRAGGWYEQYF. Here the CDR3 DNA reads TGTGCCAGCAGTCGGGCAGGGGGCTGGTACGAGCAGTACTTC.

A single count supports this clone. The V and J genes are TRBV6-1 and TRBJ1-4; 9 bases map to TRBD1. CDR3 length: 13 residues. V trimming: 4 bases; J trimming: 16 bases; junction bases outside the gene matches: 10. Germline assignment: CDR1 MNHNS and CDR2 SASEGT. The CDR3: CASSATGGTFEFF. The CDR3 nucleotides read TGTGCCAGCAGTGCGACAGGGGGGACATTTGAGTTTTTT.

V gene TRBV30 combines with J gene TRBJ2-2, with D perhaps TRBD1 (6 bases). Germline V gives CDR1 GTSNPN, CDR2 SVGIG (reference sequence). V was trimmed by 3 bases and J by 2 bases, leaving 25 bases between them. This CDR3 has 19 amino acids. The CDR3: CAWRRRRTPGTKNTGELFF. As DNA, the CDR3 is TGTGCCTGGAGGAGGAGGAGGACCCCCGGGACAAAAAACACCGGGGAGCTGTTTTTT.

The chain links TRBV11-2 to TRBJ2-3, with D maybe TRBD2 (6 bases). V lost 5 bases and J lost 6, with 12 bases in between. CDR1 is SGHAT and CDR2 is FQNNGV in the germline V gene. The CDR3 consists of 13 residues. CDR3 nucleotide sequence: TGTGCCAGCAGCCAAAGACTAGTTGATACGCAGTATTTT. Its protein is CASSQRLVDTQYF.

The genes are TRBV6-1 and TRBJ2-5; 7 bases agree with TRBD1. The CDR3 runs 13 residues. The germline CDR1 and CDR2 sequences are MNHNS and SASEGT. With 5 bases clipped from V and 2 bases from J, the junction kept 2 bases outside the gene matches. The chain's CDR3 is CASSRGQQETQYF. The CDR3 DNA follows: TGTGCCAGCAGTAGGGGGCAACAAGAGACCCAGTACTTC.

The chain recombines TRBV7-9 with TRBJ1-5, with a possible D match to TRBD1 (5 bases). Trimming stripped 5 bases from V and 4 bases from J, with 18 bases between. CDR1 is SEHNR, CDR2 FQNEAQ, per germline (reference sequence). The CDR3 consists of 16 residues. CDR3 DNA: TGTGCCAGCAGCCCTAACTCCCTCAGGGTAAATCAGCCCCAGCATTTT. Its protein product is CASSPNSLRVNQPQHF.

The rearrangement links TRBV7-9 to TRBJ2-5, with 9 nucleotides matching TRBD2. CDR3 length equals 15 residues. V was clipped by 3 bases and J by 1 base; unmatched bases: 3. CDR1 and CDR2 (germline): SEHNR, FQNEAQ (reference sequence). The CDR3 loop is CASSFSSGAQETQYF. The CDR3 DNA sequence: TGTGCCAGCAGCTTTTCTAGCGGGGCCCAAGAGACCCAGTACTTC. Full variable domain (remainder filled in from reference TRBV7-9 and TRBJ2-5): DTGVSQNPRHKITKRGQNVTFRCDPISEHNRLYWYRQTLGQGPEFLTYFQNEAQLEKSRLLSDRFSAERPKGSFSTLEIQRTEQGDSAMYLCASSFSSGAQETQYFGPGTRLLVL.

The CDR3 coding sequence is TGCAGCGTCGAGACAAGCCTGAACACTGAAGCTTTCTTT. Translated, it gives CSVETSLNTEAFF. The chain joins TRBV29-1 to TRBJ1-1; D unresolved. Trimming took off 6 bases at V and 0 bases at J, with 11 bases between the two ends. The CDR3 has 13 residues. Germline CDR1 SQVTM, CDR2 ANQGSEA.

This clone was observed once. The V gene is TRBV27, the J gene TRBJ1-5; D unresolved. Germline V gene lookup returns CDR1 MNHEY and CDR2 SMNVEV (reference sequence). This CDR3 spans 16 amino acids. V was clipped by 2 bases and J by 4 bases, with 15 bases between them. For the CDR3, the DNA is TGTGCCAGCAGTTTAAGTGGGAACTCAATTAATCAGCCCCAGCATTTT. Translating gives CASSLSGNSINQPQHF.

The genes are TRBV19 and TRBJ2-6; 7 nucleotides agree with TRBD2. The ends lost 5 bases at V and 1 base at J; junction bases unmatched: 5. The CDR3 length is 16 residues. Germline CDR1 and CDR2: LNHDA and SQIVND (reference sequence). CDR3 loop: CASSAPGGSGANVLTF. The CDR3 nucleotides read TGTGCCAGTAGTGCCCCGGGGGGTTCTGGGGCCAACGTCCTGACTTTC.

Here the CDR3 reads CASSLAGDTGELFF. DNA for the CDR3: TGTGCCAGCAGTCTAGCGGGAGACACCGGGGAGCTGTTTTTT. The rearrangement uses TRBV28 and TRBJ2-2; 10 bases map to TRBD2. V lost 5 bases, J lost 3 bases, and 0 bases stayed unmatched. Germline V lookup: CDR1 MDHEN, CDR2 SYDVKM. The CDR3 is 14 residues long.

This clone occurred once. This rearrangement joins TRBV30 to TRBJ2-3; TRBD2 aligns across 12 bases. This CDR3 has 16 amino acids. The J segment lost 3 bases and the V segment lost 5 bases, leaving 9 bases of the junction unmatched. Germline V gene data show CDR1 as GTSNPN and CDR2 as SVGIG (reference sequence). The CDR3 spells CAWVGTSGRLTDTQYF. The CDR3 DNA reads as TGTGCCTGGGTAGGAACTAGCGGGAGGCTGACAGATACGCAGTATTTT. Using reference TRBV30 and TRBJ2-3 for the parts outside the CDR3, the full variable domain is SQTIHQWPATLVQPVGSPLSLECTVEGTSNPNLYWYRQAAGRGLQLLFYSVGIGQISSEVPQNLSASRPQDRQFILSSKKLLLSDSGFYLCAWVGTSGRLTDTQYFGPGTRLTVL.

The chain couples TRBV6-5 to TRBJ1-6; TRBD1 is a possible D gene (6 bases). The CDR3 has 13 amino acids. The V gene lost 8 bases and the J gene lost 6 bases, with 11 bases spanning the gap. Germline V gene sequence: CDR1 MNHEY, CDR2 SVGAGI. Here the CDR3 reads CASLGGFNSPLHF. In DNA, the CDR3 is TGTGCCAGCCTGGGGGGCTTTAATTCACCCCTCCACTTT.

This CDR3 is CASSVRPDRSFEGNQPQHF. The CDR3 DNA is TGTGCCAGCAGCGTCCGCCCCGACAGGTCCTTTGAGGGCAATCAGCCCCAGCATTTT. The chain combines TRBV9 with TRBJ1-5; TRBD1 is a possible D gene (6 bases). With 2 bases removed from V and 2 bases from J, the gap between germline ends came to 23 bases. Germline CDR1 and CDR2: SGDLS and YYNGEE. This CDR3 has 19 amino acids. Looking up the rest from reference TRBV9 and TRBJ1-5 gives the full variable domain: DSGVTQTPKHLITATGQRVTLRCSPRSGDLSVYWYQQSLDQGLQFLIQYYNGEERAKGNILERFSAQQFPDLHSELNLSSLELGDSALYFCASSVRPDRSFEGNQPQHFGDGTRLSIL.

The rearrangement uses TRBV4-1 and TRBJ2-1, with 8 bases fitting TRBD1. This CDR3 is built from 16 residues. CDR1 and CDR2 from the germline V gene are MGHRA and YSYEKL. With V trimmed by 6 bases and J by 7 bases, 14 bases remained unmatched. DNA for the CDR3: TGCGCCAGCAGGTCTTCGCCGGACAGGGACTGGAATGAGCAGTTCTTC. Translated: CASRSSPDRDWNEQFF.

The V and J genes are TRBV27 and TRBJ2-7, with 8 bases lining up with TRBD2. The germline gives CDR1 MNHEY, CDR2 SMNVEV (reference sequence). The CDR3 has 14 residues. Unmatched junction bases numbered 6, after V lost 5 bases and J lost 3 bases. CDR3 DNA sequence: TGTGCCAGCAGTCGAACCGGGACTAGCTACGAGCAGTACTTC. Translating gives CASSRTGTSYEQYF.

This chain links TRBV6-5 with TRBJ1-2; D call uncertain. The V gene lost 0 bases and the J gene lost 7 bases, with 15 bases spanning the gap. The CDR3 contains 15 residues. In germline, CDR1 is MNHEY, CDR2 SVGAGI. The CDR3 protein is CASSYSHSQRLGYTF. Written as DNA, the CDR3 is TGTGCCAGCAGTTACTCCCACAGCCAAAGACTTGGCTACACCTTC.

The chain employs TRBV5-8 and TRBJ2-1; D is perhaps TRBD2 (5 bases). The CDR3 totals 13 residues. The V end lost 0 bases, the J end lost 9 bases, and 10 bases lay between the germline ends. In germline, CDR1 is SGHTS, CDR2 YDEGEE. The CDR3 spells CASSLAGWGEQFF. CDR3 coding DNA: TGTGCCAGCAGCTTGGCGGGGTGGGGTGAGCAGTTCTTC.

The genes are TRBV5-1 and TRBJ2-5; 7 nucleotides line up with TRBD1. V gave up 0 bases and J gave up 1 base; unmatched junction bases: 9. CDR1 is SGHRS and CDR2 is YFSETQ in the germline V gene. This CDR3 comprises 17 residues. This CDR3 reads CASSLGTRDSSQETQYF. The CDR3 DNA follows: TGCGCCAGCAGCTTGGGTACCCGGGACAGCTCCCAAGAGACCCAGTACTTC.

Comment on this clone: A read error may produce the germline difference seen at one junction end. DNA for the CDR3: TGTGCCAGCAGCTTAGGGGCCCTTCACAAGGAGCAGTTCTTC. It codes for CASSLGALHKEQFF. The chain combines TRBV7-2 with TRBJ2-1, with D uncertain. The germline V gene has CDR1 SGHTA and CDR2 FQGNSA. This CDR3 is built from 14 residues.